These T cell receptor beta chains were read from a single sample in a study of blood T cell repertoires in COVID-19. Sequenced by immunoSEQ multiplex PCR; TCRdb stores in-frame clones only, minus some. The sample has under 200,000 clones, approximately 86% seen once. Sequenced material: peripheral blood. All receptors come from a man aged 55 to 70 who had recovered from COVID-19. The CDR3 runs from the conserved cysteine through the conserved F or W. D genes are given only for firm matches. The size entry is marked missing in some rows and otherwise reads once, few, many or a size class.

J gene: TRBJ1-1; CDR3 length: 16; V gene: TRBV19; clone size: many; D gene: NA; CDR3 DNA: TGTGCCAGTACCCCGTCTGGTAGGGGACACCCTAGTAGAGCTTTCTTT; CDR3 protein: CASTPSGRGHPSRAFF
J gene: TRBJ2-5; CDR3 length: 12; V gene: TRBV3-1/TRBV3-2; clone size: NA; D gene: NA; CDR3 DNA: TGTGCCAGCAGGGGGGCCGGGGAGACCCAGTACTTC; CDR3 protein: CASRGAGETQYF
J gene: TRBJ1-5; CDR3 length: 15; V gene: TRBV18; clone size: once; D gene: TRBD1; CDR3 DNA: TGTGCCAGCTCAGGACAGGGGACGGGGGATCAGCCCCAGCATTTT; CDR3 protein: CASSGQGTGDQPQHF
J gene: TRBJ2-4; CDR3 length: 13; V gene: TRBV7-9; clone size: NA; D gene: NA; CDR3 DNA: TGTGCCAGCAGCCCTATGACTAGAACGGTTCAGTACTTC; CDR3 protein: CASSPMTRTVQYF
J gene: TRBJ1-1; CDR3 length: 16; V gene: TRBV11-2; clone size: NA; D gene: NA; CDR3 DNA: TGTGCCAGCAGCACCCTTAAACAGGGTGGGAACACTGAAGCTTTCTTT; CDR3 protein: CASSTLKQGGNTEAFF
J gene: TRBJ1-1; CDR3 length: 15; V gene: TRBV7-8; clone size: few; D gene: NA; CDR3 DNA: TGTGCCAGCAGCCTATCGGGGGGTTTGAACACTGAAGCTTTCTTT; CDR3 protein: CASSLSGGLNTEAFF
J gene: TRBJ2-7; CDR3 length: 13; V gene: TRBV9; clone size: few; D gene: NA; CDR3 DNA: TGTGCCAGCAGCGCCCTACTAGGTTACGAGCAGTACTTC; CDR3 protein: CASSALLGYEQYF
J gene: TRBJ2-5; CDR3 length: 14; V gene: TRBV6-6; clone size: NA; D gene: TRBD2; CDR3 DNA: TGTGCCAGCAGCTATACTAGCGGGGGAGAGACCCAGTACTTC; CDR3 protein: CASSYTSGGETQYF
J gene: TRBJ1-1; CDR3 length: 16; V gene: TRBV3-1/TRBV3-2; clone size: NA; D gene: NA; CDR3 DNA: TGTGCCAGCACCCTCTCTGGCCGGGAGAGCAGCGCTGAAGCTTTCTTT; CDR3 protein: CASTLSGRESSAEAFF
J gene: TRBJ2-3; CDR3 length: 16; V gene: TRBV7-2; clone size: NA; D gene: TRBD2; CDR3 DNA: TGTGCCAGCAGCTTCAATATAGCGGGGGGGACAGATACGCAGTATTTT; CDR3 protein: CASSFNIAGGTDTQYF
J gene: TRBJ1-1; CDR3 length: 14; V gene: TRBV5-1; clone size: NA; D gene: NA; CDR3 DNA: TGCGCCAGCAGACACACAGGGTCGAACACTGAAGCTTTCTTT; CDR3 protein: CASRHTGSNTEAFF
J gene: TRBJ1-4; CDR3 length: 17; V gene: TRBV3-1/TRBV3-2; clone size: NA; D gene: NA; CDR3 DNA: TGTGCCAGCAGCCAAGAAAAGGGGGAGGGTTCTAATGAAAAACTGTTTTTT; CDR3 protein: CASSQEKGEGSNEKLFF
J gene: TRBJ1-1; CDR3 length: 15; V gene: TRBV4-3; clone size: NA; D gene: TRBD1; CDR3 DNA: TGCGCCAGCAGCCGGACAGGGCGACGTAACACTGAAGCTTTCTTT; CDR3 protein: CASSRTGRRNTEAFF
J gene: TRBJ2-2; CDR3 length: 14; V gene: TRBV5-1; clone size: once; D gene: NA; CDR3 DNA: TGCGCCAGCATCAGGGGCTTGGGGGCCGGGGAGCTGTTTTTT; CDR3 protein: CASIRGLGAGELFF
J gene: TRBJ2-2; CDR3 length: 16; V gene: TRBV30; clone size: NA; D gene: TRBD1; CDR3 DNA: TGTGCCTGTACCAGATTAGACAGGGGTAACACCGGGGAGCTGTTTTTT; CDR3 protein: CACTRLDRGNTGELFF
J gene: TRBJ1-3; CDR3 length: 19; V gene: TRBV9; clone size: NA; D gene: NA; CDR3 DNA: TGTGCCAGCAGCCTCACTGCCGGGACAACAATCCTCTCTGGAAACACCATATATTTT; CDR3 protein: CASSLTAGTTILSGNTIYF
J gene: TRBJ2-1; CDR3 length: 17; V gene: TRBV3-1/TRBV3-2; clone size: NA; D gene: TRBD1; CDR3 DNA: TGTGCCAGCAGCCAAGATTTTGGGACAGGGGTAAGCAATGAGCAGTTCTTC; CDR3 protein: CASSQDFGTGVSNEQFF
J gene: TRBJ2-7; CDR3 length: 12; V gene: TRBV6-5; clone size: NA; D gene: NA; CDR3 DNA: TGTGCCACCGCCGGGACAATCTACGAGCAGTACTTC; CDR3 protein: CATAGTIYEQYF
J gene: TRBJ1-4; CDR3 length: 14; V gene: TRBV18; clone size: NA; D gene: TRBD1; CDR3 DNA: TGTGCCAGCTCACCTGGAGGGGGCGGTGAAAAACTGTTTTTT; CDR3 protein: CASSPGGGGEKLFF
J gene: TRBJ1-1; CDR3 length: 13; V gene: TRBV6-5; clone size: NA; D gene: NA; CDR3 DNA: TGTGCCAGCAGTCGACACCAGAACACTGAAGCTTTCTTT; CDR3 protein: CASSRHQNTEAFF
J gene: TRBJ2-1; CDR3 length: 19; V gene: TRBV9; clone size: NA; D gene: TRBD1; CDR3 DNA: TGTGCCAGCAGCGCCCGATCCCGGGACAGGGGGAACCCACACAATGAGCAGTTCTTC; CDR3 protein: CASSARSRDRGNPHNEQFF
J gene: TRBJ2-3; CDR3 length: 16; V gene: TRBV7-2; clone size: NA; D gene: TRBD2; CDR3 DNA: TGTGCCAGCAGCGCCCGAGAGCGGGGGGGCACAGATACGCAGTATTTT; CDR3 protein: CASSARERGGTDTQYF
J gene: TRBJ1-5; CDR3 length: 16; V gene: TRBV4-2; clone size: NA; D gene: NA; CDR3 DNA: TGTGCCAGCAGCCCCAATTCAGGGTATAGCAATCAGCCCCAGCATTTT; CDR3 protein: CASSPNSGYSNQPQHF
J gene: TRBJ1-2; CDR3 length: 15; V gene: TRBV9; clone size: NA; D gene: TRBD1; CDR3 DNA: TGTGCCAGCAGCGGACGGGACAGGGGTAGCTATGGCTACACCTTC; CDR3 protein: CASSGRDRGSYGYTF
J gene: TRBJ2-1; CDR3 length: 13; V gene: TRBV10-2; clone size: few; D gene: TRBD2; CDR3 DNA: TGCGCCAGCAGGCTAGCGGGGCACAATGAGCAGTTCTTC; CDR3 protein: CASRLAGHNEQFF
J gene: TRBJ2-1; CDR3 length: 15; V gene: TRBV11-2; clone size: once; D gene: NA; CDR3 DNA: TGTGCCAGCAGCCTGAACAGGGTGAAAAGTTCTGAGCAGTTCTTC; CDR3 protein: CASSLNRVKSSEQFF
J gene: TRBJ2-7; CDR3 length: 13; V gene: TRBV27; clone size: NA; D gene: NA; CDR3 DNA: TGTGCCAGCAGTGCTCGGACAGCCTACGAGCAGTACTTC; CDR3 protein: CASSARTAYEQYF
J gene: TRBJ2-3; CDR3 length: 11; V gene: TRBV5-1; clone size: NA; D gene: NA; CDR3 DNA: TGCGCCAGTCAAATGACAGATACGCAGTATTTT; CDR3 protein: CASQMTDTQYF
J gene: TRBJ2-7; CDR3 length: 15; V gene: TRBV5-5; clone size: NA; D gene: NA; CDR3 DNA: TGTGCCAGCAGCCCTTGGCAGGGGAAGGAAGACGAGCAGTACTTC; CDR3 protein: CASSPWQGKEDEQYF
J gene: TRBJ2-7; CDR3 length: 14; V gene: TRBV3-1/TRBV3-2; clone size: NA; D gene: NA; CDR3 DNA: TGTGCCAGCAGCCCAGGGTGGGGCTACTTCGAGCAGTACTTC; CDR3 protein: CASSPGWGYFEQYF
J gene: TRBJ2-5; CDR3 length: 13; V gene: TRBV7-3; clone size: NA; D gene: NA; CDR3 DNA: TGTGCCAGCAGCTTAAATTATATGGAGACCCAGTACTTC; CDR3 protein: CASSLNYMETQYF
J gene: TRBJ1-5; CDR3 length: 14; V gene: TRBV6-5; clone size: NA; D gene: NA; CDR3 DNA: TGTGCCCTCAGTCAGGGGTGGGACAATCAGCCCCAGCATTTT; CDR3 protein: CALSQGWDNQPQHF
J gene: TRBJ1-2; CDR3 length: 18; V gene: TRBV4-3; clone size: NA; D gene: TRBD1; CDR3 DNA: TGCGCCAGCAGCCAAAACCCGGGGACAGGAGGTTCCGGCTATGGCTACACCTTC; CDR3 protein: CASSQNPGTGGSGYGYTF
J gene: TRBJ2-5; CDR3 length: 17; V gene: TRBV7-7; clone size: NA; D gene: TRBD2; CDR3 DNA: TGTGCTAGCAGCTTATTAGCGGGGGGCCACTCGGGAGAGACCCAGTACTTC; CDR3 protein: CASSLLAGGHSGETQYF
J gene: TRBJ2-3; CDR3 length: 18; V gene: TRBV4-1; clone size: NA; D gene: NA; CDR3 DNA: TGCGCCAGCAGCCAAGAGGCCTACAGGATCGCCGGCACAGATACGCAGTATTTT; CDR3 protein: CASSQEAYRIAGTDTQYF
J gene: TRBJ1-5; CDR3 length: 16; V gene: TRBV28; clone size: NA; D gene: TRBD1; CDR3 DNA: TGTGCCAGCAGTTCCCCGGGACAGGGACGCAATCAGCCCCAGCATTTT; CDR3 protein: CASSSPGQGRNQPQHF
J gene: TRBJ2-5; CDR3 length: 12; V gene: TRBV5-6; clone size: few; D gene: NA; CDR3 DNA: TGTGCCAGCAGCTTCGACCAAGAGACCCAGTACTTC; CDR3 protein: CASSFDQETQYF
J gene: TRBJ1-2; CDR3 length: 15; V gene: TRBV19; clone size: NA; D gene: NA; CDR3 DNA: TGTGCCAGTAGTTATAATCGTGACTTCAACTATGGCTACACCTTC; CDR3 protein: CASSYNRDFNYGYTF
J gene: TRBJ1-6; CDR3 length: 12; V gene: TRBV4-2; clone size: NA; D gene: NA; CDR3 DNA: TGTGCCAGCAGCCTGGACGGGACTCACCTCCACTTT; CDR3 protein: CASSLDGTHLHF
J gene: TRBJ2-2; CDR3 length: 16; V gene: TRBV18; clone size: few; D gene: NA; CDR3 DNA: TGTGCCAGCTCCCTCCAGGCAGACAGGAGCACCGGGGAGCTGTTTTTT; CDR3 protein: CASSLQADRSTGELFF
J gene: TRBJ2-1; CDR3 length: 15; V gene: TRBV11-3; clone size: NA; D gene: NA; CDR3 DNA: TGTGCCAGCAGCTTTGGGGACACCCTTTACAATGAGCAGTTCTTC; CDR3 protein: CASSFGDTLYNEQFF
J gene: TRBJ1-6; CDR3 length: 15; V gene: TRBV27; clone size: NA; D gene: TRBD1; CDR3 DNA: TGTGCCAGCAGTTTGTCGACAGGGAATAATTCACCCCTCCACTTT; CDR3 protein: CASSLSTGNNSPLHF
J gene: TRBJ2-5; CDR3 length: 15; V gene: TRBV5-1; clone size: NA; D gene: TRBD2; CDR3 DNA: TGCGCCAGCAGCCTGGGGACTAGCGGGCCGAGGACCCAGTACTTC; CDR3 protein: CASSLGTSGPRTQYF
J gene: TRBJ2-3; CDR3 length: 16; V gene: TRBV4-1; clone size: NA; D gene: TRBD1; CDR3 DNA: TGCGCCAGCAGCCAGATCAGGACAGGGGATACAGATACGCAGTATTTT; CDR3 protein: CASSQIRTGDTDTQYF
J gene: TRBJ1-2; CDR3 length: 12; V gene: TRBV3-1/TRBV3-2; clone size: many; D gene: NA; CDR3 DNA: TGTGCCAGCAGCCAAGGGGGCAATGGCTACACCTTC; CDR3 protein: CASSQGGNGYTF
J gene: TRBJ1-5; CDR3 length: 13; V gene: TRBV5-1; clone size: NA; D gene: TRBD1; CDR3 DNA: TGCGCCAGCAGCTTGACAGGGGGTCAGCCCCAGCATTTT; CDR3 protein: CASSLTGGQPQHF
J gene: TRBJ2-7; CDR3 length: 16; V gene: TRBV6-5; clone size: once; D gene: TRBD2; CDR3 DNA: TGTGCCAGCAGTTACTCTCTAGCGGGGGGGCTTGGAGAGCAGTACTTC; CDR3 protein: CASSYSLAGGLGEQYF
J gene: TRBJ2-2; CDR3 length: 16; V gene: TRBV7-6; clone size: NA; D gene: NA; CDR3 DNA: TGTGCCAGCAGCTCCTGGACAGAGATGAACACCGGGGAGCTGTTTTTT; CDR3 protein: CASSSWTEMNTGELFF
J gene: TRBJ2-1; CDR3 length: 14; V gene: TRBV24-1; clone size: NA; D gene: TRBD1; CDR3 DNA: TGTGCCACCAGTACAGGGGGCGTATACAATGAGCAGTTCTTC; CDR3 protein: CATSTGGVYNEQFF
J gene: TRBJ2-7; CDR3 length: 16; V gene: TRBV7-9; clone size: NA; D gene: NA; CDR3 DNA: TGTGCCAGCAGCTTAGGGAGGACAGTTTCTTCCTACGAGCAGTACTTC; CDR3 protein: CASSLGRTVSSYEQYF